The T cell receptor (beta chain) described here comes from a study of T cell clones after liver transplantation. Study background: Pre-transplant mixed lymphocyte reactions yielded third-party-reactive TCRbeta sequences as comparators for graft-donor-reactive sequences.

The assay was immunoSEQ multiplex PCR, and TCRdb's table has in-frame clones only and misses some. The sample carries 40,000 to 55,000 clones, roughly 70% recorded once. Findings and caveats of the study: Post-transplant time points were not standardized, so conclusions are preliminary.

Concerning this clone: Its antigen is unidentified.

V was clipped by 0 bases and J by 7 bases, with 13 bases between them. CDR3 length equals 16 residues. Per the germline V gene, CDR1 is MNHEY and CDR2 is SVGAGI. Thawed unstimulated PBMCs were FACS-sorted by CD3, CD4 and CD8 into two populations. The sample in question was CD4+ T cells from blood, obtained about 56 months after liver transplant. The rearrangement links TRBV6-5 to TRBJ1-6; D is possibly TRBD1 (5 bases). This TCR came from a human patient who received a liver transplant. A subset of T cells may come from the graft donor. In DNA form, the CDR3 reads TGTGCCAGCAGTTACTCCCCAGGGCGGGGAAATTCACCCCTCCACTTT. It is translated as CASSYSPGRGNSPLHF.